Below, 20 T cell receptor beta chains from the same sample are listed, as sequenced in a study of tumor-infiltrating lymphocytes in localized non-small cell lung cancer. The table came from immunoSEQ multiplex PCR; TCRdb's copy has only in-frame clones and leaves some out. This table has about 13,000 clones, around 65% appearing once. The sequencing sample was made of lung tumor tissue. The receptors were sampled from a human donor with non-small cell lung cancer.

The V gene is TRBV5-1, the J gene TRBJ1-4, with D possibly matching TRBD1 (5 bases). Trimming removed 1 base from V and 11 bases from J, with 12 bases in between. The CDR3 is made up of 13 amino acids. The germline gives CDR1 SGHRS, CDR2 YFSETQ. CDR3 in DNA: TGCGCCAGCAGCTTGACTGGGGGAAAGAAACTGTTTTTT. It translates to CASSLTGGKKLFF.

This chain joins TRBV21-1 and TRBJ1-5. TRBV21-1 is classified as a pseudogene. This CDR3 spans 16 amino acids. CDR3 nucleotides: TGTGCCAGCAGCAAAGCCGGGGCCTTCTTCGATCAGCCCCAGCATTTT. The encoded protein is CASSKAGAFFDQPQHF.

The chain couples TRBV5-1 to TRBJ1-6, with D maybe TRBD1 (5 bases). Germline CDR1 and CDR2: SGHRS and YFSETQ. Trimming shortened V by 3 bases and J by 7 bases, and 14 bases separated the two germline ends. The CDR3 has 15 residues. The CDR3 DNA is TGCGCCAGCAGCTCCATGACAGCGGACAATTCACCCCTCCACTTT. The encoded protein is CASSSMTADNSPLHF.

V is TRBV7-2 and J is TRBJ2-3, with TRBD2 matching over 15 bases. With V trimmed by 5 bases and J by 5 bases, 5 bases remained unmatched. The CDR3 totals 16 residues. Germline CDR1 SGHTA, CDR2 FQGNSA. The CDR3 DNA is TGTGCCAGCAGCCGGACTAGCGGGGGGGCCAAAGATACGCAGTATTTT. Amino acid sequence: CASSRTSGGAKDTQYF.

The genes are TRBV4-2 and TRBJ1-1; D gene uncertain. The CDR3 has 15 amino acids. CDR1 and CDR2 from the germline V gene are LGHNA and YNFKEQ. Trimming shortened V by 0 bases and J by 1 base, and 9 bases separated the two germline ends. CDR3 region: CASSQESPPNTEAFF. Here the CDR3 DNA reads TGTGCCAGCAGCCAAGAATCACCACCGAACACTGAAGCTTTCTTT.

The CDR3 nucleotides read TGTGCCACCAGGGGGCAGGGGAGCTCCTACGAGCAGTACTTC. This gives the protein CATRGQGSSYEQYF. V and J are TRBV10-3 and TRBJ2-7; TRBD1 agrees at 8 bases. Germline V gene data show CDR1 as ENHRY and CDR2 as SYGVKD. Germline trimming cut 10 bases from V and 0 bases from J; bases unmatched to any gene: 8. CDR3 size: 14 residues.

This clone is a singleton in its sample. The J gene is TRBJ2-7, the V gene TRBV7-2, with TRBD1 matching over 7 bases. This CDR3 has 15 residues. The V and J ends lost 3 bases and 5 bases, in that order; junction bases with no gene match: 10. Germline loops: CDR1 SGHTA, CDR2 FQGNSA. The CDR3 nucleotides are TGTGCCAGCAGCTTCCCGGGACAGCAGGGCCACGAGCAGTACTTC. Translated: CASSFPGQQGHEQYF.

This rearrangement joins TRBV6-6 to TRBJ2-3; 9 positions agree with TRBD2. V trimming: 5 bases; J trimming: 6 bases; junction bases outside the gene matches: 3. Per germline, CDR1 MNHNY and CDR2 SVGAGI (reference sequence). The CDR3 covers 13 residues. Written as DNA, the CDR3 is TGTGCCAGCAGTCCGGGACTAGCCGATACGCAGTATTTT. Protein: CASSPGLADTQYF.

By proportion, this clone is medium-sized. The CDR3 nucleotides read TGTGCCAGCAGCCTTGTGGGGGACAGGGGGAGAAACATTCAGTACTTC. Translation gives CASSLVGDRGRNIQYF. V usage is TRBV5-8 and J usage is TRBJ2-4; TRBD1 agrees at 11 bases. This CDR3 region has 16 residues. Trimming took 4 bases from V and 6 from J; bases not matched to a gene: 9. Germline CDR1 SGHTS, CDR2 YDEGEE.

The chain employs TRBV19 and TRBJ1-5; no reliable D call. Trimming removed 4 bases at V and 4 bases at J, with 11 bases between. Per the germline V gene, CDR1 is LNHDA and CDR2 is SQIVND (reference sequence). The CDR3 extends over 14 amino acids. CDR3 in DNA: TGTGCCAGTAGTAGGCAGGCGGTAAATCAGCCCCAGCATTTT. Translation: CASSRQAVNQPQHF.

This clone has a handful of counts. This chain uses TRBV5-6 with TRBJ2-7; possible D gene TRBD1, 5 bases. Germline CDR1 is SGHDT and CDR2 is YYEEEE. V was pared by 6 bases and J by 1 base, with 14 bases between. The CDR3 has 14 residues. The CDR3 coding sequence is TGTGCCAGCAACCCCCTACCAGGGTCCTACGAGCAGTACTTC. Encoded protein: CASNPLPGSYEQYF.

This rearrangement joins TRBV6-5 to TRBJ2-3; 9 bases are a match to TRBD1. Germline-derived CDR1 and CDR2 are MNHEY and SVGAGI. V was clipped by 5 bases and J by 2 bases; unmatched bases: 5. CDR3 length equals 15 residues. The CDR3 sequence is CASSPGTGYTDTQYF. In DNA form, the CDR3 reads TGTGCCAGCAGTCCCGGGACAGGGTACACAGATACGCAGTATTTT.

This clone was detected a few times. This sequence joins TRBV30 and TRBJ2-5; D is perhaps TRBD1 (6 bases). In germline, CDR1 is GTSNPN, CDR2 SVGIG (reference sequence). The germline V and J ends were trimmed by 2 bases and 2 bases, with 6 bases remaining between them. This CDR3 has 12 amino acids. CDR3 loop: CAWSRGQETQYF. The CDR3 DNA reads TGTGCCTGGAGTAGGGGGCAAGAGACCCAGTACTTC. The full variable domain, completed using reference TRBV30 and TRBJ2-5, is SQTIHQWPATLVQPVGSPLSLECTVEGTSNPNLYWYRQAAGRGLQLLFYSVGIGQISSEVPQNLSASRPQDRQFILSSKKLLLSDSGFYLCAWSRGQETQYFGPGTRLLVL.

The chain combines TRBV18 with TRBJ2-2, with TRBD1 matching 8 bases. In germline, CDR1 is KGHSH, CDR2 LQKENI. The CDR3 runs 16 residues. V was clipped by 5 bases and J by 0 bases; unmatched bases: 5. CDR3 in amino acids: CASSDGQGSNTGELFF. In DNA form, the CDR3 reads TGTGCCAGCTCAGACGGACAGGGCTCGAACACCGGGGAGCTGTTTTTT.

J is TRBJ1-3 and V is TRBV11-2; D is uncertain. Trimming took 6 bases from V and 2 from J, leaving 8 bases between them. The germline gives CDR1 SGHAT, CDR2 FQNNGV. The CDR3 is 13 residues long. In DNA, the CDR3 is TGTGCCAGCAGATTCGGGGCTGGAAACACCATATATTTT. It encodes CASRFGAGNTIYF.

This clone was counted once. The CDR3 DNA reads as TGTGCCATCAGTGAGTCGGGCCTGGGCAATTCACCCCTCCACTTT. This encodes CAISESGLGNSPLHF. This chain links TRBV10-3 with TRBJ1-6; D gene uncertain. Trimming took 0 bases from V and 7 from J, leaving 10 bases between them. The CDR3 covers 15 residues. Germline V lookup: CDR1 ENHRY, CDR2 SYGVKD.

In this sample, this clone turned up a few times. The V and J genes are TRBV12-5 and TRBJ2-7; possible D gene TRBD2, 5 bases. Trimming cost V 2 bases and J 0 bases, with 8 bases left between them. This CDR3 contains 14 residues. Germline V CDR1 and CDR2: LGHNT, FRNRAP. CDR3 amino acids: CASGLSGSSYEQYF. CDR3 bases: TGTGCTAGTGGTTTGTCGGGGAGCTCCTACGAGCAGTACTTC.

The chain combines TRBV5-1 with TRBJ1-5; D is unclear. There are 14 residues in the CDR3. V gave up 4 bases and J gave up 0 bases, with 8 bases separating them. Germline CDR1 is SGHRS and CDR2 is YFSETQ. The CDR3, as DNA: TGCGCCAGCAGCCCGGGAAATAGCAATCAGCCCCAGCATTTT. Protein product: CASSPGNSNQPQHF. The variable domain in full, completed from reference TRBV5-1 and TRBJ1-5, reads KAGVTQTPRYLIKTRGQQVTLSCSPISGHRSVSWYQQTPGQGLQFLFEYFSETQRNKGNFPGRFSGRQFSNSRSEMNVSTLELGDSALYLCASSPGNSNQPQHFGDGTRLSIL.

This clone is a singleton in its sample. CDR3 region: CASSPQDRVDGNTIYF. CDR3 in DNA: TGTGCCAGCTCACCTCAGGACAGGGTGGATGGAAACACCATATATTTT. The V and J genes are TRBV18 and TRBJ1-3; 8 positions agree with TRBD1. Trimming cost V 3 bases and J 3 bases; bases outside gene matches: 7. Germline lookup yields CDR1 KGHSH and CDR2 LQKENI. The CDR3 sequence is 16 residues long. Based on the CDR3 plus reference TRBV18 and TRBJ1-3, the full variable domain is NAGVMQNPRHLVRRRGQEARLRCSPMKGHSHVYWYRQLPEEGLKFMVYLQKENIIDESGMPKERFSAEFPKEGPSILRIQQVVRGDSAAYFCASSPQDRVDGNTIYFGEGSWLTVV.

The rearrangement uses TRBV4-3 and TRBJ2-3, with 9 nucleotides matching TRBD2. Unmatched junction bases numbered 15, after V lost 4 bases and J lost 1 base. The V gene's germline CDR1 is LGHNA and CDR2 YSLEER. This CDR3 has 19 amino acids. CDR3 in amino acids: CASSRRGLAGTSGTDTQYF. The CDR3 DNA reads TGCGCCAGCAGCCGTCGAGGGCTAGCGGGGACCTCTGGCACAGATACGCAGTATTTT.